These 10 T cell receptor beta chains originate from one sample sequenced in a study of shared clonotypes between healthy human individuals (dated by TCRdb to the early 2020s). The library was obtained by the immunoSEQ multiplex PCR assay. The table comes from immuneACCESS by way of TCRdb, which keeps in-frame sequences with V and J called. Part of the clones is missing from these tables; in studies checked, under half for an unresolved V gene and the rest for unknown reasons. This sample lists 2.3 million or so clones; approximately 95% were detected once. The top ten clonotypes cover about 0.39% of the sample. Sequencing was carried out using naive CD4+ T cells from PBMCs. This specimen's cell subset or site label, interpreted: CD45RA+ positively selected. The source of these receptors is a man between 18 and 29 years old in good health. Some clones in this sample may be carry-over from other donors' samples.

This clone has just one count. CDR3 region: CASSLLMGQGTTGELFF. CDR3 sequence (DNA): TGTGCCAGCAGTTTACTAATGGGACAGGGGACCACCGGGGAGCTGTTTTTT. This chain joins TRBV28 and TRBJ2-2; 10 bases are a match to TRBD1. Germline lookup yields CDR1 MDHEN and CDR2 SYDVKM. Trimming took 2 bases from V and 4 from J; bases not matched to a gene: 7. This CDR3 is 17 amino acids long.

The chain has TRBV28 and TRBJ2-7; D unclear. The CDR3 sequence is 13 residues long. From germline, CDR1 is MDHEN and CDR2 SYDVKM. V was pared by 2 bases and J by 3 bases, with 8 bases between. CDR3 coding DNA: TGTGCCAGCAGTTTAGCCAGGAGCTACGAGCAGTACTTC. Translating it yields CASSLARSYEQYF.

The rearrangement joins TRBV28 to TRBJ2-5, with 10 bases lining up with TRBD1. From germline, CDR1 is MDHEN and CDR2 SYDVKM. The CDR3 runs 16 residues. With V trimmed by 9 bases and J by 3 bases, 13 bases remained unmatched. In DNA form, the CDR3 reads TGTGCCAGTCGGGACAGGGGAAGGGTTGTGGAAGAGACCCAGTACTTC. Protein: CASRDRGRVVEETQYF.

As for this clone: Other DNA sequences in this sample translate to the same CDR3. V usage is TRBV5-4 and J usage is TRBJ2-5; 11 positions match TRBD2. V lost 1 base and J lost 5; bases outside the gene matches: 4. This CDR3 is built from 15 residues. Germline V lookup: CDR1 SGHNT, CDR2 YYREEE (reference sequence). CDR3 DNA sequence: TGTGCCAGCAGCTTGACTAGCGGGAGTAGGGAGACCCAGTACTTC. This gives the protein CASSLTSGSRETQYF. The full variable domain, rest sourced from reference TRBV5-4 and TRBJ2-5, is ETGVTQSPTHLIKTRGQQVTLRCSSQSGHNTVSWYQQALGQGPQFIFQYYREEENGRGNFPPRFSGLQFPNYSSELNVNALELDDSALYLCASSLTSGSRETQYFGPGTRLLVL.

The chain is built from TRBV27 and TRBJ2-5; 9 bases are shared with TRBD1. The DNA end is more similar to TRBJ2-7, so the J call may be wrong. Germline V lookup: CDR1 MNHEY, CDR2 SMNVEV (reference sequence). This CDR3 spans 14 amino acids. CDR3 protein: CASRMTGTGYEQYF. The CDR3 coding sequence is TGTGCCAGCCGAATGACCGGGACAGGGTACGAGCAGTACTTC.

V usage is TRBV2 and J usage is TRBJ2-6, with 10 bases identical to TRBD2. With 7 bases clipped from V and 4 bases from J, the junction kept 19 bases outside the gene matches. The CDR3 has 20 residues. The V gene's germline CDR1 is SNHLY and CDR2 FYNNEI. The CDR3 nucleotides read TGTGCCAGCATGTCACGGGGTGGGCTAGCGGGAGCGCCCGGGGCCAACGTCCTGACTTTC. This translates into CASMSRGGLAGAPGANVLTF.

The rearrangement uses TRBV6-5 and TRBJ1-1, with TRBD1 identical over 8 bases. Germline V gene sequence: CDR1 MNHEY, CDR2 SVGAGI. V trimming: 11 bases; J trimming: 9 bases; junction bases outside the gene matches: 14. The CDR3 extends over 13 amino acids. The CDR3 reads CARRGQGDLQAFF. The CDR3 bases are TGTGCCCGACGCGGACAGGGTGACTTACAAGCTTTCTTT.

Remarks on this clone: Distinct nucleotide sequences in the sample also encode this CDR3. The V call is TRBV6-6, the J call TRBJ1-5; D is unresolved. Germline V gene sequence: CDR1 MNHNY, CDR2 SVGAGI (reference sequence). The CDR3 length is 12 residues. Trimming shortened V by 2 bases and J by 4 bases, and 3 bases separated the two germline ends. The CDR3 region has the DNA TGTGCCAGCAGTTACAGGAATCAGCCCCAGCATTTT. It specifies CASSYRNQPQHF.

In regard to this clone: Other DNA sequences from this sample encode an identical CDR3 as well. The CDR3 bases are TGTGCCAGCAGTCCTCCCAGCACAGATACGCAGTATTTT. Protein: CASSPPSTDTQYF. V gene TRBV5-4 combines with J gene TRBJ2-3; D gene ambiguous. The CDR3 is 13 residues long. Per germline, CDR1 SGHNT and CDR2 YYREEE (reference sequence). V lost 5 bases, J lost 0 bases, and 7 bases lay in between.

For this clone: Different DNA sequences within this sample yield the same CDR3. The chain uses TRBV7-3 and TRBJ2-6, with 9 bases fitting TRBD1. Unmatched junction bases numbered 4, after V lost 5 bases and J lost 2 bases. The germline gives CDR1 SGHTA, CDR2 FQGTGA. The CDR3 has 16 residues. CDR3 in DNA: TGTGCCAGCAGCCCACAGGGGGCTCCTGGGGCCAACGTCCTGACTTTC. Translated: CASSPQGAPGANVLTF.